The clone carrying this T cell receptor beta chain was recorded many times. Researchers made TCR cDNA using 5'RACE template switching, and this step added a universal primer site and UMIs. From the 5' RACE reads, TCRdb called clonotypes with MiXCR, one entry per CDR3 protein. The sample includes under 15,000 distinct CDR3 sequences, about 7.3% of them seen just once. V lost 5 bases and J lost 1, with 21 bases in between. The CDR3 has 18 residues. CDR1 SGHTA and CDR2 FQGNSA come from the germline V gene. The sample is drawn from a study of T cells after yellow fever vaccination. Findings of the study overall: The secondary response was weaker but peaked faster, day 5 versus 15. Almost all vaccine-responding clonotypes were not detected in the sorted memory subsets at the day 0 time point. Booster sampling recovered most clones from primary vaccination (under 97% CD4, around 90% CD8).

The specimen comprised PBMCs, either bulk or a sorted T-cell subset (CD4+, CD8+, memory, or dextramer-sorted; not recorded which), sampled on the day of the yellow fever booster vaccination. V gene TRBV7-2 combines with J gene TRBJ1-5; the D is unclear. This TCR derives from a man aged 18 to 29 who received the YFV17D yellow fever vaccine. The CDR3 nucleotides are TGTGCCAGCAGCCGCCCATGGCGGTCGCCCAAGAGCAATCAGCCCCAGCATTTT. Its protein is CASSRPWRSPKSNQPQHF.